Listed here is a single T cell receptor (beta chain). The antigen remains undetermined. This sample was included in a study of shared clonotypes between healthy human individuals. Study-level findings and limits: When compared with the clonotypes that were shared by all four sorted-subset donors, the non-shared clonotypes turned out to have lower generation probabilities.

The germline V and J ends were trimmed by 5 bases and 6 bases, with 20 bases remaining between them. The germline V gene encodes CDR1 MRHNA and CDR2 SNTAGT. The CDR3 runs 16 residues. Samples underwent the assay at deep level. Repertoires were generated with immunoSEQ multiplex PCR, while TCRdb's copy carries only in-frame clones and drops some. The sample holds about 1.5 million clones, approximately 98% seen once. The gene calls are TRBV6-4 and TRBJ2-1; D not resolved. This clonotype was obtained from a man younger than 45 in good health. The sample consisted of naive CD4+ T cells sorted from blood. Subset defined: CD45RA+ positively selected. CDR3 nucleotides: TGTGCCAGCAGTTTGGTCTCGGGCCCTCGTCGCAATGAGCAGTTCTTC. This codes for CASSLVSGPRRNEQFF.